These 29 T cell receptor beta chains share one sample of origin, sequenced in a study of technical replicates of blood from a handful of donors. Assay: immunoSEQ multiplex PCR; the TCRdb copy retains only in-frame clones and omits some. Found here are approximately 95,000 clones, roughly 96% of them singletons; the top ten hold almost 0.35%. The specimen was T cells isolated from PBMCs. The receptors come from a human donor in good health.

This rearrangement joins TRBV7-9 to TRBJ2-5; possibly TRBD2 for D (5 bases). V lost 2 bases to trimming and J lost 5 bases, with 12 bases between them. This CDR3 is built from 14 residues. CDR1 and CDR2 from the germline V gene are SEHNR and FQNEAQ (reference sequence). CDR3 residues: CASSLRSGLETQYF. The CDR3 nucleotides are TGTGCCAGCAGCTTAAGGAGCGGTTTGGAGACCCAGTACTTC.

V gene TRBV19 combines with J gene TRBJ1-1; D ambiguous. The CDR3 covers 14 residues. Trimming left V 7 bases short and J 2 bases short, with 14 bases between. The germline V gene encodes CDR1 LNHDA and CDR2 SQIVND (reference sequence). This chain's CDR3 is CASTPRQFNTEAFF. The DNA for the CDR3 is TGTGCCAGTACCCCTAGGCAGTTTAACACTGAAGCTTTCTTT. The full variable domain, its missing parts supplied by reference TRBV19 and TRBJ1-1, is DGGITQSPKYLFRKEGQNVTLSCEQNLNHDAMYWYRQDPGQGLRLIYYSQIVNDFQKGDIAEGYSVSREKKESFPLTVTSAQKNPTAFYLCASTPRQFNTEAFFGQGTRLTVV.

This chain links TRBV7-9 with TRBJ1-3; TRBD1 matches at 8 bases. J lost 4 bases, V lost 6 bases, and 2 bases had no gene match. Germline V CDR1 and CDR2: SEHNR, FQNEAQ (reference sequence). The CDR3 is made up of 13 amino acids. CDR3 amino acids: CASRQGDGNTIYF. The DNA of the CDR3 is TGTGCCAGCAGACAGGGGGACGGAAACACCATATATTTT.

The genes are TRBV2 and TRBJ2-2; 7 positions agree with TRBD2. V lost 10 bases and J lost 3; bases outside the gene matches: 2. The CDR3 loop spans 12 amino acids. CDR1 is SNHLY, CDR2 FYNNEI, per germline. For the CDR3, the DNA is TGTGCCACGCTAGCGGACACCGGGGAGCTGTTTTTT. Its protein product is CATLADTGELFF.

The V call is TRBV7-9, the J call TRBJ2-5; D is unclear. Trimming took 3 bases from V and 1 from J, leaving 9 bases between them. The germline V gene encodes CDR1 SEHNR and CDR2 FQNEAQ (reference sequence). This CDR3 contains 14 residues. CDR3 coding DNA: TGTGCCAGCAGCTTTACTGGGCGCCAAGAGACCCAGTACTTC. Encoded protein: CASSFTGRQETQYF.

The genes are TRBV18 and TRBJ2-2; 7 bases are shared with TRBD1. Germline V CDR1 and CDR2: KGHSH, LQKENI. Trimming cost V 8 bases and J 5 bases; bases outside gene matches: 8. The CDR3 runs 14 residues. CDR3 sequence: CASDKQGTTGELFF. In DNA, the CDR3 is TGTGCCAGCGACAAACAGGGGACGACCGGGGAGCTGTTTTTT.

The chain combines TRBV4-2 with TRBJ2-1; 8 bases agree with TRBD2. The J segment lost 5 bases and the V segment lost 3 bases, leaving 6 bases of the junction unmatched. The length of the CDR3 is 15 residues. The germline V gene has CDR1 LGHNA and CDR2 YNFKEQ. CDR3 region: CASSQISGKDNEQFF. CDR3 coding DNA: TGTGCCAGCAGCCAGATTAGCGGGAAGGACAATGAGCAGTTCTTC.

The chain links TRBV9 to TRBJ1-1, with TRBD1 matching over 7 bases. Germline V lookup: CDR1 SGDLS, CDR2 YYNGEE. The junction had 3 bases not matched to a gene; V was cut back by 0 bases and J by 1 base. The CDR3 sequence is 15 residues long. The CDR3 region has the DNA TGTGCCAGCAGCGTAGGCGGGACAGCGAACACTGAAGCTTTCTTT. This encodes CASSVGGTANTEAFF.

Written as DNA, the CDR3 is TGTGCCATCAGTCCGACTAGCGGGCAACCCTACGAGCAGTACTTC. This codes for CAISPTSGQPYEQYF. The chain joins TRBV10-3 to TRBJ2-7; 10 bases line up with TRBD2. Germline trimming cut 5 bases from V and 2 bases from J; bases unmatched to any gene: 6. From germline, CDR1 is ENHRY and CDR2 SYGVKD. The CDR3 sequence is 15 residues long.

This CDR3 is CASTLLTSGINTGELFF. CDR3 nucleotides: TGTGCCAGCACTCTACTCACTAGCGGGATAAACACCGGGGAGCTGTTTTTT. V usage is TRBV28 and J usage is TRBJ2-2; TRBD2 matches at 10 bases. Trimming took 7 bases from V and 2 from J; bases not matched to a gene: 10. Germline V gene data show CDR1 as MDHEN and CDR2 as SYDVKM. There are 17 residues in the CDR3.

The CDR3 reads CSGQGTYEQYF. The CDR3 DNA reads TGCAGCGGACAGGGTACCTACGAGCAGTACTTC. This chain connects TRBV29-1 to TRBJ2-7; 7 nucleotides agree with TRBD1. V shed 7 bases, J shed 2 bases, and the junction held 2 bases outside the gene matches. This CDR3 contains 11 residues. Germline-derived CDR1 and CDR2 are SQVTM and ANQGSEA.

The chain employs TRBV6-5 and TRBJ1-2; maybe TRBD1 (6 bases). This CDR3 contains 13 residues. V lost 5 bases and J 4 bases, leaving 11 bases between the germline ends. Germline CDR1 reads MNHEY; CDR2 reads SVGAGI. The CDR3 DNA follows: TGTGCCAGCAGTACTGGACAGATCTATGGCTACACCTTC. This gives the protein CASSTGQIYGYTF.

The CDR3, as DNA: TGTGCCAGCAGCGTAGTAGCAGGGGGCGGGATATTAACTGAAGCTTTCTTT. Its translation is CASSVVAGGGILTEAFF. The chain couples TRBV9 to TRBJ1-1; 8 bases are a match to TRBD1. J gave up 5 bases and V 0 bases, and 12 bases lay outside the gene matches. Germline CDR1 SGDLS, CDR2 YYNGEE. The CDR3 is made up of 17 amino acids.

The chain joins TRBV19 to TRBJ2-1; 7 bases agree with TRBD2. Germline V CDR1 and CDR2: LNHDA, SQIVND (reference sequence). The CDR3 spans 14 residues. V dropped 3 bases and J dropped 9; count of bases not matched to a gene: 8. The CDR3 sequence: CASSIPGLVPEQFF. The CDR3 bases are TGTGCCAGTAGTATCCCCGGACTAGTGCCTGAGCAGTTCTTC.

In its sample, this clone was seen once. The genes are TRBV6-1 and TRBJ2-3; 10 nucleotides line up with TRBD2. CDR3 length equals 16 residues. V lost 0 bases, J lost 6 bases, and 6 bases stayed unmatched. CDR1 is MNHNS and CDR2 is SASEGT in the germline V gene. The CDR3 loop is CASSEALLAGVDTQYF. The CDR3 region has the DNA TGTGCCAGCAGTGAAGCGCTTCTAGCGGGAGTGGATACGCAGTATTTT.

The V and J genes are TRBV30 and TRBJ1-1, with 7 bases aligning to TRBD1. The CDR3 spans 14 residues. Per the germline V gene, CDR1 is GTSNPN and CDR2 is SVGIG (reference sequence). V shed 0 bases and J 4 bases; nucleotides not matched to a gene: 5. The CDR3 sequence: CAWSVQGWSTEAFF. The CDR3 DNA sequence: TGTGCCTGGAGTGTACAGGGGTGGAGCACTGAAGCTTTCTTT.

The chain combines TRBV5-1 with TRBJ2-1, with TRBD2 matching 10 bases. The CDR3 covers 16 residues. The germline gives CDR1 SGHRS, CDR2 YFSETQ. V lost 0 bases, J lost 6 bases, and 6 bases stayed unmatched. The CDR3 loop is CASSLAGSGRVNEQFF. CDR3 coding DNA: TGCGCCAGCAGCTTGGCCGGCAGCGGGAGGGTCAATGAGCAGTTCTTC.

This clone has just one count. This sequence joins TRBV5-1 and TRBJ2-2; possible D gene TRBD2, 5 bases. Trimming took off 1 base at V and 7 bases at J, with 8 bases between the two ends. CDR1 is SGHRS, CDR2 YFSETQ, per germline. The CDR3 consists of 13 residues. The CDR3 reads CASSLREGGELFF. The CDR3 DNA is TGCGCCAGCAGCTTGAGAGAGGGCGGGGAGCTGTTTTTT.

The chain is built from TRBV7-9 and TRBJ1-5; unclear D gene. Germline CDR1 and CDR2: SEHNR and FQNEAQ (reference sequence). The CDR3 is 13 amino acids. V was clipped by 4 bases and J by 5 bases, with 9 bases between them. The CDR3 bases are TGTGCCAGCAGCTCCCGGGAGGATCAGCCCCAGCATTTT. Protein product: CASSSREDQPQHF.

This chain connects TRBV5-4 to TRBJ2-2; no clear D. Germline loops: CDR1 SGHNT, CDR2 YYREEE (reference sequence). With 4 bases removed from V and 3 bases from J, the gap between germline ends came to 10 bases. The CDR3 is 14 residues long. The CDR3 reads CASSQDGYTGELFF. DNA of the CDR3: TGTGCCAGCAGCCAGGATGGGTACACCGGGGAGCTGTTTTTT.

CDR3 protein: CASSSSRLAEETQYF. DNA for the CDR3: TGTGCCAGCAGCTCCAGTAGACTAGCGGAAGAGACCCAGTACTTC. The chain couples TRBV7-6 to TRBJ2-5; 9 bases align to TRBD2. V shed 4 bases and J 3 bases; nucleotides not matched to a gene: 6. In germline, CDR1 is SGHVS, CDR2 FNYEAQ. This CDR3 comprises 15 residues.

This clone was seen a single time. V gene TRBV6-6 combines with J gene TRBJ2-7; D ambiguous. V shed 6 bases and J shed 6 bases, with 15 bases lying between them. Per germline, CDR1 MNHNY and CDR2 SVGAGI (reference sequence). The length of the CDR3 is 13 residues. The CDR3 DNA reads TGTGCCAGCAGACGAGAGTTAACCTGCGAGCAGTACTTC. Its translation: CASRRELTCEQYF.

The CDR3 DNA reads TGTGCCAGTAGTCATAGCCGTGATGAGCAGTTCTTC. Translated, it gives CASSHSRDEQFF. V gene TRBV19 combines with J gene TRBJ2-1; no clear D. Looked up from germline, CDR1 is LNHDA and CDR2 is SQIVND (reference sequence). CDR3 length: 12 residues. Trimming shortened V by 5 bases and J by 8 bases, and 10 bases separated the two germline ends.

The genes are TRBV7-9 and TRBJ1-5; D perhaps matches TRBD1 (5 bases). The germline CDR1 and CDR2 sequences are SEHNR and FQNEAQ (reference sequence). Trimming took off 5 bases at V and 6 bases at J, with 17 bases between the two ends. The CDR3 totals 15 residues. CDR3 bases: TGTGCCAGCAGCCAATCCATCAACGGGGGTCAGCCCCAGCATTTT. It yields the protein CASSQSINGGQPQHF.

J is TRBJ1-1 and V is TRBV11-2; D unresolved. The germline gives CDR1 SGHAT, CDR2 FQNNGV. This CDR3 is 14 amino acids long. The V gene lost 3 bases and the J gene lost 0 bases, with 8 bases spanning the gap. CDR3 DNA sequence: TGTGCCAGCAGCTTTGTCAGGTTGAACACTGAAGCTTTCTTT. This sequence encodes CASSFVRLNTEAFF. The full variable domain, in which reference TRBV11-2 and TRBJ1-1 provide the parts outside the CDR3, is EAGVAQSPRYKIIEKRQSVAFWCNPISGHATLYWYQQILGQGPKLLIQFQNNGVVDDSQLPKDRFSAERLKGVDSTLKIQPAKLEDSAVYLCASSFVRLNTEAFFGQGTRLTVV.

CDR3 in amino acids: CASSTGQGFAFF. CDR3 DNA: TGTGCCAGCAGCACCGGACAGGGGTTCGCTTTCTTT. The chain has TRBV7-6 and TRBJ1-1; 9 bases match TRBD1. Germline lookup yields CDR1 SGHVS and CDR2 FNYEAQ. V lost 5 bases, J lost 11 bases, and 6 bases stayed unmatched. There are 12 residues in the CDR3.

This clone has only one observation. This rearrangement joins TRBV5-1 to TRBJ2-2; no definite D call. This CDR3 region has 16 residues. Germline CDR1 and CDR2: SGHRS and YFSETQ. Trimming stripped 3 bases from V and 0 bases from J, with 12 bases between. The CDR3 protein is CASSYESTPNTGELFF. The CDR3 DNA follows: TGCGCCAGCAGCTATGAATCCACTCCGAACACCGGGGAGCTGTTTTTT.

The chain links TRBV5-6 to TRBJ2-1; 7 bases are shared with TRBD1. Trimming cost V 0 bases and J 4 bases; bases outside gene matches: 10. Germline values: CDR1 SGHDT, CDR2 YYEEEE. The CDR3 covers 17 residues. CDR3 bases: TGTGCCAGCAGCTTGGGAGTCGACAGGGCTTCGTACAATGAGCAGTTCTTC. This sequence encodes CASSLGVDRASYNEQFF. The entire variable domain, with the rest obtained from reference TRBV5-6 and TRBJ2-1, is as follows: DAGVTQSPTHLIKTRGQQVTLRCSPKSGHDTVSWYQQALGQGPQFIFQYYEEEERQRGNFPDRFSGHQFPNYSSELNVNALLLGDSALYLCASSLGVDRASYNEQFFGPGTRLTVL.

This chain uses TRBV6-5 with TRBJ1-1; 7 bases align to TRBD1. Germline V CDR1 and CDR2: MNHEY, SVGAGI. The CDR3 sequence is 15 residues long. Germline trimming cut 5 bases from V and 6 bases from J; bases unmatched to any gene: 12. For the CDR3, the DNA is TGTGCCAGCAGTCGACAGGGACAGTTAAAGCCTGAAGCTTTCTTT. It translates to CASSRQGQLKPEAFF.